The sequence of this TCR beta chain was determined in a study of blood T cells in healthy people across ages. Overall study findings and caveats: Older individuals had lower TCR beta diversity per million T cells (the decline was roughly linear).

Extraction of total RNA produced a minimum of 6 micrograms from each sample. Alongside a J-beta primer mix, a sample-barcoded 5' primer served in a second PCR lasting about 7 to 11 cycles. TCRdb fed the 5' RACE reads into MiXCR, producing one record per CDR3 protein. The table records 550,000 to 700,000 distinct CDR3 sequences, approximately 27% of them present only once. CDR3 length: 14 amino acids. Per the germline V gene, CDR1 is MNHEY and CDR2 is SVGAGI. Trimming took off 2 bases at V and 1 base at J, with 6 bases between the two ends. This clonotype was recorded a few times. The antigen is unknown.

The V gene is TRBV6-5, the J gene TRBJ1-5, with no clear D. This clonotype was sampled from a woman aged 65 to 85 in good health. The sequenced sample consisted of blood. The DNA for the CDR3 is TGTGCCAGCAGTTACGGTGGGAGCAATCAGCCCCAGCATTTT. This encodes CASSYGGSNQPQHF.